Listed below are T cell receptor beta chains from one sample, sequenced in a study of T-cell reconstitution after alpha-beta-depleted transplantation in children. MiXCR, run by TCRdb on the PCR reads, gives a single entry per CDR3 protein. The sample has 700,000 to 950,000 distinct CDR3 sequences, less than 20% seen once. The specimen was PBMCs, mostly from graft donor cells, collected 360 days after TCRalphabeta/CD19-depleted stem cell transplant. The receptors stem from a male patient younger than 18 who had a stem cell transplant for acute lymphoblastic leukemia, so the T cells may come from the graft donor. CDR3s include the opening cysteine and the closing phenylalanine or tryptophan. The D gene is left open where the match is weak. A clone size is listed for some rows: how often the clone was seen (once, few, many), or a class if it is expanded.

j_call clone_size v_call d_call cdr3_aa cdr3_nt
TRBJ2-2 few TRBV3-1 NA CASSQDETGELFF TGTGCCAGCAGCCAAGATGAAACCGGGGAGCTGTTTTTT
TRBJ2-1 few TRBV5-1 TRBD2 CASSLVRTSGVQFF TGCGCCAGCAGCTTGGTGAGGACTAGCGGCGTTCAGTTCTTC
TRBJ2-2 few TRBV27 NA CASGSGVGPGELFF TGTGCCAGCGGTAGCGGAGTAGGTCCCGGGGAGCTGTTTTTT
TRBJ2-2 NA TRBV25-1 TRBD1 CASSDLRQGSNTGELFF TGTGCCAGCAGTGATCTAAGACAGGGCTCGAACACCGGGGAGCTGTTTTTT
TRBJ2-7 few TRBV10-3 NA CAISESGLSSYEQYF TGTGCCATCAGTGAGTCAGGGTTAAGCTCCTACGAGCAGTACTTC
TRBJ2-3 few TRBV24-1 NA CATSDPRGVSVADTQYF TGTGCCACCAGTGACCCCCGTGGGGTCTCTGTCGCAGATACGCAGTATTTT
TRBJ2-1 NA TRBV5-1 TRBD2 CASSLLRTSGRVDEQFF TGCGCCAGCAGCTTGCTTCGGACTAGCGGGAGGGTCGATGAGCAGTTCTTC
TRBJ2-7 few TRBV20-1 NA CSASSSSYEQYF TGCAGTGCGTCCTCGAGCTCCTACGAGCAGTACTTC
TRBJ2-7 NA TRBV12-3/TRBV12-4 NA CASSLRGIGYEQYF TGTGCCAGCAGTTTAAGGGGGATTGGCTACGAGCAGTACTTC
TRBJ1-2 few TRBV5-1 NA CASSLGNNYGYTF TGCGCCAGCAGCCTGGGGAATAACTATGGCTACACCTTC
TRBJ1-1 NA TRBV12-3/TRBV12-4 NA CASSRGTIVVYTEAFF TGTGCCAGCAGTCGTGGGACAATAGTGGTTTACACTGAAGCTTTCTTT
TRBJ1-5 NA TRBV29-1 NA CSVQLDNQPQHF TGCAGCGTTCAACTGGATAATCAGCCCCAGCATTTT
TRBJ1-4 NA TRBV29-1 NA CSVDGGPLEKLFF TGCAGCGTTGATGGAGGGCCCCTAGAAAAACTGTTTTTT
TRBJ2-5 NA TRBV5-1 TRBD1 CASSLGRDRGETQYF TGCGCCAGCAGCTTGGGCCGGGACAGGGGCGAGACCCAGTACTTC
TRBJ2-3 few TRBV6-4 TRBD2 CASSKTGGPLGTQYF TGTGCCAGCAGTAAGACGGGAGGGCCCCTGGGTACGCAGTATTTT
TRBJ1-6 few TRBV7-3 TRBD1 CASSPDRRPLHF TGTGCCAGCAGTCCGGACAGGAGACCCCTCCACTTT
TRBJ2-7 few TRBV20-1 TRBD2 CSSARGGRPGNEQYF TGCAGTTCTGCGCGGGGGGGGAGGCCGGGAAACGAGCAGTACTTC
TRBJ2-7 NA TRBV20-1 TRBD2 CSATSATASYEQYF TGCAGTGCAACTAGCGCTACGGCTTCCTACGAGCAGTACTTC
TRBJ2-3 NA TRBV7-8 TRBD1 CASSLPGQGAGDTQYF TGTGCCAGCAGCTTACCCGGCCAGGGGGCGGGAGATACGCAGTATTTT
TRBJ2-3 NA TRBV6-4 NA CASSDVGGTDTQYF TGTGCCAGCAGTGACGTGGGGGGTACAGATACGCAGTATTTT
TRBJ1-3 NA TRBV18 NA CASSATVDSGNTIYF TGTGCCAGCTCAGCTACGGTAGACTCTGGAAACACCATATATTTT
TRBJ2-7 many TRBV5-1 NA CASSLAVAYEQYF TGCGCCAGCAGCTTGGCAGTAGCCTACGAGCAGTACTTC
TRBJ1-3 NA TRBV7-8 TRBD1 CASSLVGGTGGWNTIYF TGTGCCAGCAGCTTAGTAGGGGGAACAGGGGGCTGGAACACCATATATTTT
TRBJ1-5 NA TRBV24-1 NA CATSRPSEDQPQHF TGTGCCACCAGTCGACCGTCTGAGGATCAGCCCCAGCATTTT
TRBJ2-3 NA TRBV12-3/TRBV12-4 TRBD2 CTSSWGHPTGGSTDTQYF TGTACCAGCAGTTGGGGCCACCCCACGGGGGGGAGCACAGATACGCAGTATTTT
TRBJ2-3 few TRBV25-1 TRBD2 CASSAHLPTSGADTQYF TGTGCCAGCAGTGCCCACCTGCCAACTAGCGGAGCAGATACGCAGTATTTT
TRBJ2-1 NA TRBV2 NA CASRGEWDEQFF TGTGCCAGCAGGGGGGAGTGGGATGAGCAGTTCTTC
TRBJ2-4 many TRBV5-1 TRBD2 CASSLSPGLAAKNIQYF TGCGCCAGCAGCTTGAGCCCGGGACTAGCGGCCAAAAACATTCAGTACTTC
TRBJ2-1 few TRBV11-2 NA CATPGDSGGNEQFF TGTGCCACCCCGGGGGATTCAGGAGGAAATGAGCAGTTCTTC
TRBJ2-3 NA TRBV5-1 TRBD1 CASSLSFTDREGADTQYF TGCGCCAGCAGCCTAAGCTTTACGGACAGGGAAGGGGCAGATACGCAGTATTTT
TRBJ1-5 few TRBV5-1 NA CASSPHADDQPQHF TGCGCCAGCAGCCCACATGCTGACGATCAGCCCCAGCATTTT
TRBJ1-4 NA TRBV20-1 TRBD1 CSARDPSAGGNEKLFF TGCAGTGCTAGAGATCCGTCCGCAGGGGGTAATGAAAAACTGTTTTTT
TRBJ2-5 NA TRBV9 NA CASSVEGGSETQYF TGTGCCAGCAGCGTAGAGGGGGGCTCAGAGACCCAGTACTTC
TRBJ1-1 few TRBV7-9 NA CASFGQTNTEAFF TGTGCCAGCTTCGGACAGACGAACACTGAAGCTTTCTTT
TRBJ2-1 many TRBV12-3/TRBV12-4 NA CASSLGWSSYNEQFF TGTGCCAGCAGTTTAGGGTGGAGCTCCTACAATGAGCAGTTCTTC
TRBJ2-7 NA TRBV4-1 TRBD2 CASSPAGTSNYEQYF TGCGCCAGCAGCCCGGCCGGGACTAGCAATTACGAGCAGTACTTC
TRBJ2-7 few TRBV20-1 NA CSASSGGGYEQYF TGCAGTGCTAGCAGCGGAGGAGGGTACGAGCAGTACTTC
TRBJ1-1 NA TRBV3-1 NA CASSRHHRRNTEAFF TGTGCCAGCAGCCGCCATCACCGTCGGAACACTGAAGCTTTCTTT
TRBJ2-3 few TRBV5-1 TRBD2 CASSPPTSGGGTDTQYF TGCGCCAGCAGCCCCCCGACTAGCGGGGGGGGAACAGATACGCAGTATTTT
TRBJ2-2 many TRBV9 NA CASSPEGANTGELFF TGTGCCAGCAGCCCAGAGGGCGCGAACACCGGGGAGCTGTTTTTT
TRBJ2-1 NA TRBV7-9 TRBD2 CASSLSRLAGDEQFF TGTGCCAGCAGCTTGTCAAGACTAGCGGGAGATGAGCAGTTCTTC
TRBJ2-1 NA TRBV3-1 TRBD2 CASVAGEGFVNNEQFF TGTGCCAGTGTAGCGGGAGAAGGGTTTGTCAACAATGAGCAGTTCTTC
TRBJ1-1 few TRBV2 TRBD1 CASSLQGTNTEAFF TGTGCCAGCAGTTTACAGGGGACGAACACTGAAGCTTTCTTT
TRBJ2-7 many TRBV27 NA CASSLRTGVYEQYF TGCGCCAGCAGCTTGAGAACGGGAGTCTACGAGCAGTACTTC
TRBJ1-1 few TRBV7-9 NA CASSASNRWNTEAFF TGTGCCAGCAGCGCCAGTAACAGATGGAACACTGAAGCTTTCTTT
TRBJ2-3 few TRBV5-1 TRBD1 CASSGRTGADTQYF TGCGCCAGCAGCGGTCGGACAGGGGCGGATACGCAGTATTTT
TRBJ2-1 NA TRBV20-1 TRBD2 CSGPGLASNEQFF TGCAGTGGCCCGGGACTAGCAAGCAATGAGCAGTTCTTC
TRBJ2-7 many TRBV27 NA CASSLQGSSYEQYF TGTGCCAGCAGTTTACAGGGTTCTTCCTACGAGCAGTACTTC
TRBJ1-2 many TRBV5-1 NA CASSLGTHYGYTF TGCGCCAGCAGCTTGGGGACGCACTATGGCTACACCTTC
TRBJ2-2 many TRBV7-9 NA CASSLSLNSGGELFF TGTGCCAGCAGCTTGAGTCTAAACTCGGGCGGGGAGCTGTTTTTT
TRBJ1-5 NA TRBV12-3/TRBV12-4 TRBD1 CASAKGQGRNQPQHF TGTGCCAGCGCCAAGGGACAGGGCCGCAATCAGCCCCAGCATTTT
TRBJ2-3 few TRBV10-3 TRBD1 CAISERKGTGADTQYF TGTGCCATCAGTGAAAGGAAGGGGACAGGGGCGGATACGCAGTATTTT
TRBJ2-1 few TRBV12-3/TRBV12-4 NA CASSLALLAGEQFF TGTGCCAGCAGTTTAGCGCTTCTAGCTGGTGAGCAGTTCTTC
TRBJ2-7 many TRBV12-3/TRBV12-4 TRBD1 CASSPGTGLEQYF TGTGCCAGCAGTCCGGGGACAGGGCTGGAGCAGTACTTC
TRBJ2-1 NA TRBV12-3/TRBV12-4 TRBD2 CASNKAGSSYNEQFF TGTGCCAGCAACAAAGCGGGATCCTCCTACAATGAGCAGTTCTTC